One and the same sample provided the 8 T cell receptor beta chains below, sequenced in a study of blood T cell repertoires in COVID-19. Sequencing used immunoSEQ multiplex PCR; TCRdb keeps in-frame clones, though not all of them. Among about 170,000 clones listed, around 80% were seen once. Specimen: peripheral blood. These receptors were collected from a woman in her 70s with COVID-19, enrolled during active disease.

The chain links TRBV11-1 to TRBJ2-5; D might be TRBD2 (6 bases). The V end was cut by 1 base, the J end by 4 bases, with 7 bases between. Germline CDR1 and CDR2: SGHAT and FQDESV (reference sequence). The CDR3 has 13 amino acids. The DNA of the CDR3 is TGTGCCAGCAGCTTAGGGGGAGGAGAGACCCAGTACTTC. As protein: CASSLGGGETQYF.

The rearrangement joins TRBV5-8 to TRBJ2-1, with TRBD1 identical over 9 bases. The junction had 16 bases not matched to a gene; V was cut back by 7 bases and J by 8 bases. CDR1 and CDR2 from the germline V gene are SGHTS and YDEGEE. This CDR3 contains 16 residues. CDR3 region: CASHTSGQGFNDEQFF. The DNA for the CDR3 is TGTGCCAGCCACACGTCGGGACAGGGTTTCAATGATGAGCAGTTCTTC. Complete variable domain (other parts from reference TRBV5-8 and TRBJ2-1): EAGVTQSPTHLIKTRGQQATLRCSPISGHTSVYWYQQALGLGLQFLLWYDEGEERNRGNFPPRFSGRQFPNYSSELNVNALELEDSALYLCASHTSGQGFNDEQFFGPGTRLTVL.

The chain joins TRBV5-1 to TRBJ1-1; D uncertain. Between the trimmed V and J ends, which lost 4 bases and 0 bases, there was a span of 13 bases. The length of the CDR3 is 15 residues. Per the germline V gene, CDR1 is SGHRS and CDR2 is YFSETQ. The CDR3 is CASSRSPDMNTEAFF. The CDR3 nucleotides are TGCGCCAGCAGCAGGTCCCCCGACATGAACACTGAAGCTTTCTTT.

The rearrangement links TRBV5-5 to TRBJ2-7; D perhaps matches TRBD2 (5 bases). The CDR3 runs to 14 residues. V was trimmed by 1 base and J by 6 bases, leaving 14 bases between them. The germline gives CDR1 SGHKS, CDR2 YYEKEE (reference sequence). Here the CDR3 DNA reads TGTGCCAGCAGCTTGTTGAGCGGCCTGGGCGAGCAGTACTTC. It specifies CASSLLSGLGEQYF.

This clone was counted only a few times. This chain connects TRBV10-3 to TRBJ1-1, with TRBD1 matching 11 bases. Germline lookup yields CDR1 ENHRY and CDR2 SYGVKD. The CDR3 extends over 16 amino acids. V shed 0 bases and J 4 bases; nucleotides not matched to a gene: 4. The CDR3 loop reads CAISESGGTGGTEAFF. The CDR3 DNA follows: TGTGCCATCAGTGAGTCGGGAGGGACAGGGGGCACTGAAGCTTTCTTT.

CDR3 DNA sequence: TGTGCCAGCAGCCCTTCGGGACAGGGTAACTATGGCTACACCTTC. It encodes CASSPSGQGNYGYTF. The V call is TRBV4-2, the J call TRBJ1-2; 9 bases match TRBD1. Germline V lookup: CDR1 LGHNA, CDR2 YNFKEQ. This CDR3 is 15 amino acids long. The J segment lost 1 base and the V segment lost 4 bases, leaving 4 bases of the junction unmatched.

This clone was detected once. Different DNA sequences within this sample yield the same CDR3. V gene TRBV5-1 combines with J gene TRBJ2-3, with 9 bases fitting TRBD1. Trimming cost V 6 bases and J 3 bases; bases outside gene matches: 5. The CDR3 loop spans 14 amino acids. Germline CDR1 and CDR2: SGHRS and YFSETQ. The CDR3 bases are TGCGCCAGCACTCGGGACAGGGAAACAGATACGCAGTATTTT. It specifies CASTRDRETDTQYF.

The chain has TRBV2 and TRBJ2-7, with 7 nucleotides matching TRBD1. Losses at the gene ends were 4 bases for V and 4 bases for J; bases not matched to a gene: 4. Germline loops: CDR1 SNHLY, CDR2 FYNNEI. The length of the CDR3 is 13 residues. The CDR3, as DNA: TGTGCCAGCAGTGTTAACAGGGGTTACGAGCAGTACTTC. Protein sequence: CASSVNRGYEQYF.